These T cell receptor beta chains were read from a single sample in a study of cytomegalovirus exposure and HLA in healthy donors. Assay used: immunoSEQ multiplex PCR; TCRdb lists only in-frame clones, some missing. The sample has under 200,000 clones, around 79% seen once. The specimen was PBMCs. The receptor source for this set is a woman aged 40 to 50 in good health and CMV-seropositive. Each CDR3 is given with its conserved first and last residue. D genes are given only for firm matches. Part of the rows lack a size; the others show once, few, many or a class for expanded clones.

v_call: TRBV18; d_call: .; clone_size: .; j_call: TRBJ2-5; cdr3_aa: CASTRDQGGEQYF; cdr3_nt: TGTGCCAGCACTAGAGACCAAGGAGGGGAGCAGTACTTC
v_call: TRBV4-1; d_call: .; clone_size: few; j_call: TRBJ2-3; cdr3_aa: CASNPGFSTDTQYF; cdr3_nt: TGCGCCAGCAACCCAGGGTTCAGCACAGATACGCAGTATTTT
v_call: TRBV28; d_call: TRBD1; clone_size: .; j_call: TRBJ1-2; cdr3_aa: CASSPPGTGFYGYTF; cdr3_nt: TGTGCCAGCTCCCCGCCCGGGACAGGGTTCTATGGCTACACCTTC
v_call: TRBV5-6; d_call: TRBD1; clone_size: .; j_call: TRBJ2-3; cdr3_aa: CASSLGQGAGDTQYF; cdr3_nt: TGTGCCAGCAGCCTGGGACAGGGGGCCGGAGATACGCAGTATTTT
v_call: TRBV4-1; d_call: TRBD1; clone_size: .; j_call: TRBJ1-1; cdr3_aa: CASSHPGTGVSTEAFF; cdr3_nt: TGCGCCAGCAGCCACCCCGGGACAGGGGTAAGCACTGAAGCTTTCTTT
v_call: TRBV11-2; d_call: .; clone_size: .; j_call: TRBJ1-2; cdr3_aa: CASSPGVALGYTF; cdr3_nt: TGTGCCAGCAGCCCAGGGGTTGCGCTTGGCTACACCTTC
v_call: TRBV25-1; d_call: .; clone_size: .; j_call: TRBJ2-1; cdr3_aa: CASSDEAGAYNEQFF; cdr3_nt: TGTGCCAGCAGTGACGAGGCGGGGGCGTACAATGAGCAGTTCTTC
v_call: TRBV29-1; d_call: .; clone_size: .; j_call: TRBJ2-5; cdr3_aa: CSVGQEAQYF; cdr3_nt: TGCAGCGTTGGCCAAGAGGCCCAGTACTTC
v_call: TRBV18; d_call: TRBD1; clone_size: .; j_call: TRBJ2-7; cdr3_aa: CASSPGTGREQYF; cdr3_nt: TGTGCCAGCTCACCCGGGACAGGACGGGAGCAGTACTTC
v_call: TRBV6-4; d_call: .; clone_size: .; j_call: TRBJ2-7; cdr3_aa: CASSDPRAYEQYF; cdr3_nt: TGTGCCAGCAGTGACCCGCGTGCCTACGAGCAGTACTTC
v_call: TRBV6-5; d_call: TRBD1; clone_size: .; j_call: TRBJ1-1; cdr3_aa: CASSRTGGMNTEAFF; cdr3_nt: TGTGCCAGCAGCAGGACAGGAGGTATGAACACTGAAGCTTTCTTT
v_call: TRBV6-5; d_call: TRBD2; clone_size: few; j_call: TRBJ2-7; cdr3_aa: CASSYSAGGYEQYF; cdr3_nt: TGTGCCAGCAGTTATTCGGCGGGGGGCTACGAGCAGTACTTC
v_call: TRBV6-5; d_call: TRBD2; clone_size: few; j_call: TRBJ2-7; cdr3_aa: CASSFTSGPSYEQYF; cdr3_nt: TGTGCCAGCAGTTTTACTAGCGGGCCTTCCTACGAGCAGTACTTC
v_call: TRBV5-1; d_call: .; clone_size: .; j_call: TRBJ2-3; cdr3_aa: CASSLPTGSSTDTQYF; cdr3_nt: TGCGCCAGCAGCCTACCCACAGGGTCTAGCACAGATACGCAGTATTTT
v_call: TRBV5-1; d_call: TRBD1; clone_size: .; j_call: TRBJ1-1; cdr3_aa: CASSLGTVNTEAFF; cdr3_nt: TGCGCCAGCAGCTTAGGGACAGTGAACACTGAAGCTTTCTTT
v_call: TRBV7-2; d_call: .; clone_size: few; j_call: TRBJ1-1; cdr3_aa: CASSLVAGANTEAFF; cdr3_nt: TGTGCCAGCAGCTTAGTGGCAGGGGCGAACACTGAAGCTTTCTTT
v_call: TRBV6-1; d_call: TRBD1; clone_size: .; j_call: TRBJ2-7; cdr3_aa: CASRTGTGGHEQYF; cdr3_nt: TGTGCCAGCAGGACCGGGACAGGGGGACACGAGCAGTACTTC
v_call: TRBV11-2; d_call: TRBD2; clone_size: .; j_call: TRBJ2-2; cdr3_aa: CASSLGLAPNTGELFF; cdr3_nt: TGTGCCAGCAGCTTAGGACTAGCGCCGAACACCGGGGAGCTGTTTTTT
v_call: TRBV7-2; d_call: .; clone_size: .; j_call: TRBJ2-7; cdr3_aa: CASSTEGSGIPYEQYF; cdr3_nt: TGTGCCAGCAGCACAGAGGGATCGGGGATCCCCTACGAGCAGTACTTC
v_call: TRBV7-2; d_call: TRBD2; clone_size: .; j_call: TRBJ2-1; cdr3_aa: CASSLATQAGDNEQFF; cdr3_nt: TGTGCCAGCAGCTTAGCCACACAAGCGGGGGACAATGAGCAGTTCTTC
v_call: TRBV5-1; d_call: TRBD1; clone_size: few; j_call: TRBJ2-7; cdr3_aa: CASSADRGPYEQYF; cdr3_nt: TGCGCCAGCAGCGCGGACAGGGGGCCCTACGAGCAGTACTTC
v_call: TRBV29-1; d_call: TRBD2; clone_size: .; j_call: TRBJ2-3; cdr3_aa: CSVASGRAADTQYF; cdr3_nt: TGCAGCGTCGCTAGCGGGAGGGCTGCAGATACGCAGTATTTT
v_call: TRBV9; d_call: TRBD2; clone_size: .; j_call: TRBJ2-1; cdr3_aa: CASSVGSSGYNEQFF; cdr3_nt: TGTGCCAGCAGCGTAGGGTCTAGCGGATACAATGAGCAGTTCTTC
v_call: TRBV11-1; d_call: .; clone_size: .; j_call: TRBJ1-1; cdr3_aa: CASSPGGPRWTEAFF; cdr3_nt: TGTGCCAGCAGCCCCGGGGGACCACGATGGACTGAAGCTTTCTTT
v_call: TRBV6-6; d_call: TRBD2; clone_size: .; j_call: TRBJ2-1; cdr3_aa: CASSQVASGSNEQFF; cdr3_nt: TGTGCCAGCAGCCAGGTGGCTAGCGGGAGTAATGAGCAGTTCTTC
v_call: TRBV28; d_call: .; clone_size: .; j_call: TRBJ2-4; cdr3_aa: CASSTAGVQYF; cdr3_nt: TGTGCCAGCAGTACCGCAGGGGTTCAGTACTTC
v_call: TRBV18; d_call: .; clone_size: .; j_call: TRBJ1-4; cdr3_aa: CASSSNRVTNEKLFF; cdr3_nt: TGTGCCAGCTCCTCGAACAGGGTAACTAATGAAAAACTGTTTTTT
v_call: TRBV7-2; d_call: .; clone_size: .; j_call: TRBJ1-5; cdr3_aa: CASSSRRGEGQPQHF; cdr3_nt: TGTGCCAGCAGCTCAAGACGGGGGGAGGGTCAGCCCCAGCATTTT
v_call: TRBV7-2; d_call: TRBD1; clone_size: .; j_call: TRBJ1-1; cdr3_aa: CASSQRTGGLTEAFF; cdr3_nt: TGTGCCAGCAGCCAGCGGACAGGCGGACTCACTGAAGCTTTCTTT